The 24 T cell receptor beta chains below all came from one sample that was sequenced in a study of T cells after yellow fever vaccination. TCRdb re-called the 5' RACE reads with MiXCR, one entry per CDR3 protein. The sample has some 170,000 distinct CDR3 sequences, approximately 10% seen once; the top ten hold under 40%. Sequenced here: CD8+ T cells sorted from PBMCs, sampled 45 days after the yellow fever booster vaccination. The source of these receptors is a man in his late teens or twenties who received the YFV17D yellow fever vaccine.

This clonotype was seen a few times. The CDR3 sequence is CAKVQGLTNEQYF. In DNA form, the CDR3 reads TGTGCCAAAGTCCAGGGGCTGACCAACGAGCAGTACTTC. The chain combines TRBV5-5 with TRBJ2-7, with D perhaps matching TRBD1 (6 bases). The V gene's germline CDR1 is SGHKS and CDR2 YYEKEE (reference sequence). The V end lost 9 bases, the J end lost 5 bases, and 18 bases lay between the germline ends. CDR3 length: 13 residues.

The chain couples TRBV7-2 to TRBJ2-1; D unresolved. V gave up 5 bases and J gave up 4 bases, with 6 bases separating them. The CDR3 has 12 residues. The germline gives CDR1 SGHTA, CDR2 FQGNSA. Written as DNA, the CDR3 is TGTGCCAGCAGCCAACAGTACAATGAGCAGTTCTTC. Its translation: CASSQQYNEQFF.

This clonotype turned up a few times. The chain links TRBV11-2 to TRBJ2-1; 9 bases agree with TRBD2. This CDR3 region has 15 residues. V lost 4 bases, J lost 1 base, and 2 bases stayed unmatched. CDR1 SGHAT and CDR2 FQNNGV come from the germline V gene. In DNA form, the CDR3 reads TGTGCCAGCAGCTCAGCGGGGGGTTCCTACAATGAGCAGTTCTTC. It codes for CASSSAGGSYNEQFF.

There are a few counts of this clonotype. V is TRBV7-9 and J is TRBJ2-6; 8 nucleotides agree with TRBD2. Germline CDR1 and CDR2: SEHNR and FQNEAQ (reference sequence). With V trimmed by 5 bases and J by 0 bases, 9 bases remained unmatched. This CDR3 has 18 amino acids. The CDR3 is CASSPPRGESSGANVLTF. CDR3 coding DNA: TGTGCCAGCAGCCCTCCGCGGGGGGAGAGCTCTGGGGCCAACGTCCTGACTTTC.

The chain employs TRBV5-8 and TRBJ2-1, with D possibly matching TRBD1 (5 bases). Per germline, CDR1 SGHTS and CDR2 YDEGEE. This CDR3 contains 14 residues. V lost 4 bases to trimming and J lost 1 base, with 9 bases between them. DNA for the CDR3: TGTGCCAGCAGCGTCAGGGAATCCTACAATGAGCAGTTCTTC. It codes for CASSVRESYNEQFF.

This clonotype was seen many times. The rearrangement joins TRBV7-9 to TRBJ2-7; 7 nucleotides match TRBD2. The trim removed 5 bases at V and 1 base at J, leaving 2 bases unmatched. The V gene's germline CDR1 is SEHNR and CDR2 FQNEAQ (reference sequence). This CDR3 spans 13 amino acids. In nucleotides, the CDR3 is TGTGCCAGCAGCCCGGGGGGATCCTACGAGCAGTACGTC. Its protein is CASSPGGSYEQYV.

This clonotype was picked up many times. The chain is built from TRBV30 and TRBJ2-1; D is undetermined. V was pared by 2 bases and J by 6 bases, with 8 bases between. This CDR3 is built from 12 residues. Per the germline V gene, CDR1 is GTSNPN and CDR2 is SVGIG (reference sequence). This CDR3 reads CAWSILLNEQFF. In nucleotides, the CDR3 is TGTGCCTGGAGTATTCTCCTCAATGAGCAGTTCTTC.

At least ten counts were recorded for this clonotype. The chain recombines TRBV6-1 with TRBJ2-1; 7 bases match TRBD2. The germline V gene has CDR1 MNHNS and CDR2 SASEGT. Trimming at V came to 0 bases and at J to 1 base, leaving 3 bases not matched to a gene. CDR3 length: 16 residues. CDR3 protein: CASSEASGGSYNEQFF. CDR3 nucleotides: TGTGCCAGCAGTGAAGCGTCCGGGGGGTCCTACAATGAGCAGTTCTTC.

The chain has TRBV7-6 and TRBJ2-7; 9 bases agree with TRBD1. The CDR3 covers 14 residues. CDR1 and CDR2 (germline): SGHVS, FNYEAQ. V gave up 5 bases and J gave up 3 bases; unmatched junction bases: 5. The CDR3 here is CASSQTGGGYEQYF. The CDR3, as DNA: TGTGCCAGCAGCCAGACAGGGGGGGGCTACGAGCAGTACTTC.

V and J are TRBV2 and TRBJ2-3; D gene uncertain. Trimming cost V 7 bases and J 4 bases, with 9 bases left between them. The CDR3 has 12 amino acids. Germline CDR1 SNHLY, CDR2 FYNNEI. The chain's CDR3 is CASKGSPDTQYF. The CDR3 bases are TGTGCCAGCAAAGGTTCCCCAGATACGCAGTATTTT.

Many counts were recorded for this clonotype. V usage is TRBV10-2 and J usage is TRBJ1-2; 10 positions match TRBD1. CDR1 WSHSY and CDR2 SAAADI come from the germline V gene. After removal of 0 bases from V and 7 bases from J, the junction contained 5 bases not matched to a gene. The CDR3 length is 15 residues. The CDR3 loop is CASSESVGQGLGYTF. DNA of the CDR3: TGCGCCAGCAGTGAGTCGGTGGGACAGGGGCTTGGCTACACCTTC.

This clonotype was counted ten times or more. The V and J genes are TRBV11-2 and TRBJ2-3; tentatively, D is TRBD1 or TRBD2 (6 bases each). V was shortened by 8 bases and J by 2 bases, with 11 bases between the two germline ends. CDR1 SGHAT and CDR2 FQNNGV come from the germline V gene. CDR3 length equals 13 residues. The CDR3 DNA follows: TGTGCCAGCGGGCGGGGACACACAGATACGCAGTATTTT. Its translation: CASGRGHTDTQYF.

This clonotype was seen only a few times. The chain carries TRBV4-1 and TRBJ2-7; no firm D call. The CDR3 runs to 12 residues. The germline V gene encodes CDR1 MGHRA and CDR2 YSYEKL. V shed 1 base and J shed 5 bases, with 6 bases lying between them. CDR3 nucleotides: TGCGCCAGCAGCCAAGGAAGGGACGAGCAGTACTTC. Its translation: CASSQGRDEQYF.

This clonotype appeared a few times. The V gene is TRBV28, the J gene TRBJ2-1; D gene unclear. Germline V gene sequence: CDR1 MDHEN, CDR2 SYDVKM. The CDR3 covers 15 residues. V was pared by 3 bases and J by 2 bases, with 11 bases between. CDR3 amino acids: CASSLRINPYNEQFF. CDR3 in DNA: TGTGCCAGCAGTTTGCGAATTAACCCCTACAATGAGCAGTTCTTC. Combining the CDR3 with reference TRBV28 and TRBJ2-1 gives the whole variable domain DVKVTQSSRYLVKRTGEKVFLECVQDMDHENMFWYRQDPGLGLRLIYFSYDVKMKEKGDIPEGYSVSREKKERFSLILESASTNQTSMYLCASSLRINPYNEQFFGPGTRLTVL.

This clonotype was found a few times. CDR3 in amino acids: CASSGTSGGPNTGELFF. The CDR3 nucleotides are TGTGCCAGCAGTGGGACTAGCGGGGGCCCGAACACCGGGGAGCTGTTTTTT. The chain employs TRBV2 and TRBJ2-2, with TRBD2 matching over 13 bases. CDR1 is SNHLY, CDR2 FYNNEI, per germline. V shed 4 bases, J shed 0 bases, and the junction held 2 bases outside the gene matches. The CDR3 is made up of 17 amino acids.

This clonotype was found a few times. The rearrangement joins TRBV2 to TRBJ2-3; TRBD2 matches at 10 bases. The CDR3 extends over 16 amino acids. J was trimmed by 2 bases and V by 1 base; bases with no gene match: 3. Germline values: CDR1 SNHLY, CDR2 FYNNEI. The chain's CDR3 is CASSEGLAGDTDTQYF. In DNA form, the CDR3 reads TGTGCCAGCAGTGAAGGCCTAGCGGGGGACACAGATACGCAGTATTTT.

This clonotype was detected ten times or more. CDR3 sequence: CASSQFILRRVDEQYF. CDR3 sequence (DNA): TGCGCCAGCAGCCAATTCATCCTTAGAAGGGTCGACGAGCAGTACTTC. The chain uses TRBV5-1 and TRBJ2-7; D ambiguous. Trimming took off 4 bases at V and 5 bases at J, with 22 bases between the two ends. The CDR3 spans 16 residues. The germline V gene has CDR1 SGHRS and CDR2 YFSETQ.

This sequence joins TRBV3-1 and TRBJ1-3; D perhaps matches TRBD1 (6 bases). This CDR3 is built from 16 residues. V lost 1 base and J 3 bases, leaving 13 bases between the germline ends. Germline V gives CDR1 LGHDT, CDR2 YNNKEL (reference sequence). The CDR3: CASSQAGQGLGNTIYF. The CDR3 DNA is TGTGCCAGCAGCCAAGCTGGGCAGGGGCTTGGAAACACCATATATTTT.

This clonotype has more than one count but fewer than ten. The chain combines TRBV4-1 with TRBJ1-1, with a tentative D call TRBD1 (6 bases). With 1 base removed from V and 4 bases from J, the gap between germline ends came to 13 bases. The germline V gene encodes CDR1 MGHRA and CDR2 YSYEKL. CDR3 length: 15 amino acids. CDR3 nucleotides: TGCGCCAGCAGCCAAGGACAGGAATTCAGCACTGAAGCTTTCTTT. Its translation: CASSQGQEFSTEAFF.

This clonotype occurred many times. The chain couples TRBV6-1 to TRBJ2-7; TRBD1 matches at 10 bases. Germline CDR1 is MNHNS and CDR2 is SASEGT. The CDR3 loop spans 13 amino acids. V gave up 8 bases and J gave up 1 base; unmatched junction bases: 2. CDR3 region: CASRDRGSYEQYF. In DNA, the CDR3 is TGTGCCAGCCGGGACAGGGGTTCCTACGAGCAGTACTTC.

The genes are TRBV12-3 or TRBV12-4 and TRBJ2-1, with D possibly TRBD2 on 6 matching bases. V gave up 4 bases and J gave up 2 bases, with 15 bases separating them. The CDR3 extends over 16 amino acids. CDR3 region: CASSSLGGKAYNEQFF. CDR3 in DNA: TGTGCCAGCAGTTCCCTCGGAGGGAAGGCCTACAATGAGCAGTTCTTC.

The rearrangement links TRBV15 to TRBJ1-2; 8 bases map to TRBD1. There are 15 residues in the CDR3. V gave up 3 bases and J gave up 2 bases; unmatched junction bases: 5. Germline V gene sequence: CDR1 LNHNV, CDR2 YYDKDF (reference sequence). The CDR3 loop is CATSSDRGRNYGYTF. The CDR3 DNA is TGTGCCACCAGCAGTGACAGGGGACGCAACTATGGCTACACCTTC.

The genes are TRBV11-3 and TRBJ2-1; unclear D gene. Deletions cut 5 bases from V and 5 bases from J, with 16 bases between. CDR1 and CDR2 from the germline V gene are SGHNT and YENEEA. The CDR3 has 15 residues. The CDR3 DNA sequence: TGTGCCAGCAGCAACACTATGACCCTTGACAATGAGCAGTTCTTC. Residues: CASSNTMTLDNEQFF. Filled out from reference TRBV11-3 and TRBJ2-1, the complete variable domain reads EAGVVQSPRYKIIEKKQPVAFWCNPISGHNTLYWYLQNLGQGPELLIRYENEEAVDDSQLPKDRFSAERLKGVDSTLKIQPAELGDSAVYLCASSNTMTLDNEQFFGPGTRLTVL.

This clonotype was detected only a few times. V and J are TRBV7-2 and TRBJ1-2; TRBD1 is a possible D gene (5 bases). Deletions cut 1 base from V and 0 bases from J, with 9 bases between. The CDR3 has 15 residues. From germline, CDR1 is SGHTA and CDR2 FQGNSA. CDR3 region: CASSLGAGPNYGYTF. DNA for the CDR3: TGTGCCAGCAGCTTAGGGGCAGGGCCTAACTATGGCTACACCTTC.